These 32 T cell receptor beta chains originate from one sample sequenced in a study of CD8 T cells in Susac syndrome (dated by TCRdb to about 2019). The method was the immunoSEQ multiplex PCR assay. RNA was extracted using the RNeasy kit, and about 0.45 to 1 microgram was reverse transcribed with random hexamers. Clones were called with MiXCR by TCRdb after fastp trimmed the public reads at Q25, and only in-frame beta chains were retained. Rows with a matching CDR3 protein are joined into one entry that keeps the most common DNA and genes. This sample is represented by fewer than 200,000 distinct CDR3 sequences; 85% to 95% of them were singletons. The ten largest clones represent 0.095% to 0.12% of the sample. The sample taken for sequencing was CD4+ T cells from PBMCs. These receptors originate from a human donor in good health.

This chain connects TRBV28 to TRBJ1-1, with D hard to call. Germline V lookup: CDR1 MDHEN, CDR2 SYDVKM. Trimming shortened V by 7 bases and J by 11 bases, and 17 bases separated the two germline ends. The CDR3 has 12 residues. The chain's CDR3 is CASTRTSGGAFF. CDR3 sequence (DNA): TGTGCCAGCACCCGAACTAGCGGAGGGGCTTTCTTT.

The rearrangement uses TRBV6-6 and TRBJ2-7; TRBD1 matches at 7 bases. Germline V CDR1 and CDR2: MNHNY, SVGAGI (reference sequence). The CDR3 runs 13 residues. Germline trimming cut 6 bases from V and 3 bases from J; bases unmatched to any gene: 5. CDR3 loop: CASSPTGRYEQYV. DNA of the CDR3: TGTGCCAGCAGCCCGACAGGGCGCTACGAGCAGTACGTC.

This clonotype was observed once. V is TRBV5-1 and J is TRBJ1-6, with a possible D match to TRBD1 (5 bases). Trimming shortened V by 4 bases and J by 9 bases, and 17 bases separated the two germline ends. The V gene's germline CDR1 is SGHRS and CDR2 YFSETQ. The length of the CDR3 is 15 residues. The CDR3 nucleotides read TGCGCCAGCAGCGGATCGGGGGAAATCAGTTCACCCCTCCACTTT. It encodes CASSGSGEISSPLHF.

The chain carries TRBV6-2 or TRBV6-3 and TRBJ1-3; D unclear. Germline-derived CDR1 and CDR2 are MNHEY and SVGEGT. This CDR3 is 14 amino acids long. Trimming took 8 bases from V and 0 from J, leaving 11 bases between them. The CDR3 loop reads CASRKGISGNTIYF. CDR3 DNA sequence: TGTGCCAGCCGGAAGGGAATCTCTGGAAACACCATATATTTT.

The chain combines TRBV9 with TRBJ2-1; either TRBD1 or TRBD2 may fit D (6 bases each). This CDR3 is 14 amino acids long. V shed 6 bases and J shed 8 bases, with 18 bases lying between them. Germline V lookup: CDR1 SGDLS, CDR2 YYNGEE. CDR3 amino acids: CASKKGTGGHEQFF. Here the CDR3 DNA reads TGTGCCAGCAAGAAAGGTACTGGGGGGCATGAGCAGTTCTTC.

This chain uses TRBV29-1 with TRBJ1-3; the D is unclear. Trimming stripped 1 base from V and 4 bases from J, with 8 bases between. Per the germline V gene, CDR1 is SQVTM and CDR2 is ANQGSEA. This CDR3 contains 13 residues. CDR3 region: CSVEAGGGNTIYF. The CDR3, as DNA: TGCAGCGTTGAAGCGGGCGGGGGAAACACCATATATTTT.

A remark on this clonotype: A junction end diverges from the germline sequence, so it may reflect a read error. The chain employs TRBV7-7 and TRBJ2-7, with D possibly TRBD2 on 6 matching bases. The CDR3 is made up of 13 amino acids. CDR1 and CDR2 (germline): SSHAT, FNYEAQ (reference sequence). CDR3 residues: CASSLDWGDEQYF. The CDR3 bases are TGTGCTAGCAGCTTAGATTGGGGGGACGAGCAGTACTTC.

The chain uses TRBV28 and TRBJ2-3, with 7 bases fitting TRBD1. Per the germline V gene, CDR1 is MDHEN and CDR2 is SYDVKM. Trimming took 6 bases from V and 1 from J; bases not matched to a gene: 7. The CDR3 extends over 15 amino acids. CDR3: CASRGDSLGTDTQYF. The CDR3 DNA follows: TGTGCCAGCAGGGGGGACAGTCTAGGCACAGATACGCAGTATTTT.

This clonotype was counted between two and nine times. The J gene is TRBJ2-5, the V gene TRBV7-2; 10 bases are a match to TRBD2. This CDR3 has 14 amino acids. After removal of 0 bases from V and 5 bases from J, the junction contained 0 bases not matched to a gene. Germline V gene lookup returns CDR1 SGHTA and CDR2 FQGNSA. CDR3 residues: CASSLASGRETQYF. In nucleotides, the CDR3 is TGTGCCAGCAGCTTAGCTAGCGGGAGGGAGACCCAGTACTTC.

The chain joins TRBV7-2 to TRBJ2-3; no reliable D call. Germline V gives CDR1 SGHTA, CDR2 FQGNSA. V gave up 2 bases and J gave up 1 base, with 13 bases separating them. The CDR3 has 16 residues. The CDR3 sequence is CASSLQVLSRTDTQYF. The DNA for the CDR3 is TGTGCCAGCAGCTTACAGGTTCTCTCTCGCACAGATACGCAGTATTTT.

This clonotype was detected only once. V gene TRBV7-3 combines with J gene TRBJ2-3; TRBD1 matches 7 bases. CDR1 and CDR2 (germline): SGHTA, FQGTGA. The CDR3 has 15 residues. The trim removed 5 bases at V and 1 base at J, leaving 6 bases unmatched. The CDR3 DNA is TGTGCCAGCAGCCAACGACAGGGTGGCACAGATACGCAGTATTTT. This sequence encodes CASSQRQGGTDTQYF.

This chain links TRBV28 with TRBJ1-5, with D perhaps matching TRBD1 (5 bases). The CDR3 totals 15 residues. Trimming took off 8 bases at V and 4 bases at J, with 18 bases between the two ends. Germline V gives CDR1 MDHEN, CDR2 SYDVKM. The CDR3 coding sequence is TGTGCCAGCCTCCCTTCAGACAGAGTTAATCAGCCCCAGCATTTT. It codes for CASLPSDRVNQPQHF.

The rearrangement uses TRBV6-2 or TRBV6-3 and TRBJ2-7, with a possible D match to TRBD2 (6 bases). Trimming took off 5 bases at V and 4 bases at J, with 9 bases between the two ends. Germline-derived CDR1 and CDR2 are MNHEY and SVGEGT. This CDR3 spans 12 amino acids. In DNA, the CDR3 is TGTGCCAGCAGTCCTCGGGGGTACGAGCAGTACGTC. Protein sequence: CASSPRGYEQYV.

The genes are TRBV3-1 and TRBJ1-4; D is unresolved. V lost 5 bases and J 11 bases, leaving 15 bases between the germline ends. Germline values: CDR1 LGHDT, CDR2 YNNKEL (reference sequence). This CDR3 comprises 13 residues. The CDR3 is CASSSRQVVKLFF. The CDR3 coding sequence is TGTGCCAGCAGCTCTCGCCAGGTTGTGAAACTGTTTTTT.

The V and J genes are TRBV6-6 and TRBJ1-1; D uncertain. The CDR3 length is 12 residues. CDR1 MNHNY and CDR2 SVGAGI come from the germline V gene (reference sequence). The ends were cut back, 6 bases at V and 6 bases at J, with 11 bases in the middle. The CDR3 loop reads CASSRPEAEAFF. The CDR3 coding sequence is TGTGCCAGCAGCCGCCCTGAGGCTGAAGCTTTCTTT.

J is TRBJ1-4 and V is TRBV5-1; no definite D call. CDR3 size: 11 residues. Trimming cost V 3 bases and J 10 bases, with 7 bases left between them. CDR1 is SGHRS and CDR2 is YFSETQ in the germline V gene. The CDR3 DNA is TGCGCCAGCAGCTCTAACGGAAAACTGTTTTTT. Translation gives CASSSNGKLFF. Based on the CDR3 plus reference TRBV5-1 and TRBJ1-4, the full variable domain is KAGVTQTPRYLIKTRGQQVTLSCSPISGHRSVSWYQQTPGQGLQFLFEYFSETQRNKGNFPGRFSGRQFSNSRSEMNVSTLELGDSALYLCASSSNGKLFFGSGTQLSVL.

The CDR3 loop is CASSWRGLGTEAFF. CDR3 DNA sequence: TGTGCCAGCAGCTGGAGGGGGTTAGGCACTGAAGCTTTCTTT. This chain joins TRBV7-9 and TRBJ1-1; tentatively, D is TRBD1 (6 bases). The CDR3 totals 14 residues. Trimming pared 4 bases from V and 4 bases from J, leaving 13 bases between. Germline values: CDR1 SEHNR, CDR2 FQNEAQ (reference sequence).

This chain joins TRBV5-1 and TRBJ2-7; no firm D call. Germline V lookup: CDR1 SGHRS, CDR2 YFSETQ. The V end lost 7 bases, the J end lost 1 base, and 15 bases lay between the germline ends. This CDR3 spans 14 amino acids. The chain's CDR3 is CASVGVVGSYEQYF. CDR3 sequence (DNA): TGCGCCAGCGTAGGAGTCGTCGGATCCTACGAGCAGTACTTC. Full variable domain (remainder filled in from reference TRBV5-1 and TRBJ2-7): KAGVTQTPRYLIKTRGQQVTLSCSPISGHRSVSWYQQTPGQGLQFLFEYFSETQRNKGNFPGRFSGRQFSNSRSEMNVSTLELGDSALYLCASVGVVGSYEQYFGPGTRLTVT.

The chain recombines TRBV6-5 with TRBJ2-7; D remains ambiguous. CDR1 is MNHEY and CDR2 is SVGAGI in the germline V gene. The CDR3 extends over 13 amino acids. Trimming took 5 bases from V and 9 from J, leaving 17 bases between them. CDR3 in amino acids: CASSQNHAWGQYF. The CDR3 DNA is TGTGCCAGCAGTCAAAACCACGCCTGGGGGCAGTACTTC.

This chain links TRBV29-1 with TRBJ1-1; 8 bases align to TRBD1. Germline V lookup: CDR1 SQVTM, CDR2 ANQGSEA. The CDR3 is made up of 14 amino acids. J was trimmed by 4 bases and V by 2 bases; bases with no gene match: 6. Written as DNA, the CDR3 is TGCAGCGTTGAACCGACAGGGGTTGCCACTGAAGCTTTCTTT. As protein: CSVEPTGVATEAFF.

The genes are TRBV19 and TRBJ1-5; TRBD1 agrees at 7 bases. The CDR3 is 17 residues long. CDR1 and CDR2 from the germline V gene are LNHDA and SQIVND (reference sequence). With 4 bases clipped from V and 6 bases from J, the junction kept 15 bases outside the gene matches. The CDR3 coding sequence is TGTGCCAGTAGTACCACGGCTACAGGGGTTAGCGGTCAGCCCCAGCATTTT. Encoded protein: CASSTTATGVSGQPQHF.

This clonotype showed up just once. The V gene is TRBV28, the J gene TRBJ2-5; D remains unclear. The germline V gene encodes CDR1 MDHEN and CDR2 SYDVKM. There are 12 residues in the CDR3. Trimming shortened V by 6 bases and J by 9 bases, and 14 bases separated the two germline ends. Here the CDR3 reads CASSAAAWAQYF. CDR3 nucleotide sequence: TGTGCCAGCAGCGCGGCGGCGTGGGCCCAGTACTTC.

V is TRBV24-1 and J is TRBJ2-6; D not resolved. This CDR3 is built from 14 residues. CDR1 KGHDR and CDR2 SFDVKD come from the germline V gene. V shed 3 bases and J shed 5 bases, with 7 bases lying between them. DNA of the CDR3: TGTGCCACCAGTGATCCCGGCTGGGCCAACGTCCTGACTTTC. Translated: CATSDPGWANVLTF.

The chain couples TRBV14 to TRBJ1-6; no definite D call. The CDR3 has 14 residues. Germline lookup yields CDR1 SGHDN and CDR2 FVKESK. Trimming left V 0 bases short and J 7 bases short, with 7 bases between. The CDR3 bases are TGTGCCAGCAGCCAAGAGGCACCAAATTCACCCCTCCACTTT. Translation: CASSQEAPNSPLHF.

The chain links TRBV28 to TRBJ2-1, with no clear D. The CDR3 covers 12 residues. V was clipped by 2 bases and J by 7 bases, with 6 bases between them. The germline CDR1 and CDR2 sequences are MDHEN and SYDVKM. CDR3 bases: TGTGCCAGCAGTTTACAGCAAAATGAGCAGTTCTTC. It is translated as CASSLQQNEQFF.

The CDR3 here is CASSTRGGLGNTIYF. The CDR3 bases are TGTGCCAGCAGTACCCGAGGGGGTCTTGGAAACACCATATATTTT. The chain employs TRBV28 and TRBJ1-3; a possible D gene is TRBD1 (6 bases). V shed 5 bases and J shed 3 bases, with 14 bases lying between them. The CDR3 length is 15 residues. From germline, CDR1 is MDHEN and CDR2 SYDVKM.

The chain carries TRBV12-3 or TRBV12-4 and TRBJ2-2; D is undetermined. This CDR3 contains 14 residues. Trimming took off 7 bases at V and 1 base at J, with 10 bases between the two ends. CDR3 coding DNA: TGTGCCAGCACCCCCGTTCGGAACACCGGGGAGCTGTTTTTT. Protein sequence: CASTPVRNTGELFF.

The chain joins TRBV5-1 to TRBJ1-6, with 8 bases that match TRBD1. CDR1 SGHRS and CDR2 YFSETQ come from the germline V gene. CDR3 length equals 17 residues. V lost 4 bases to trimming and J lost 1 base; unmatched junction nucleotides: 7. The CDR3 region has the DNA TGCGCCAGCAGCCGGGGACAGGTCGGGTCCTATAATTCACCCCTCCACTTT. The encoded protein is CASSRGQVGSYNSPLHF.

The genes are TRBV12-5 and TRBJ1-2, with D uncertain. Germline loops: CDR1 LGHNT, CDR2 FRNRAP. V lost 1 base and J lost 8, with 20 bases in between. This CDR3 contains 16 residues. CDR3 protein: CASGLAPVGSPRGYTF. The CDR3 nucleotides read TGTGCTAGTGGTTTGGCGCCAGTGGGTTCCCCGCGGGGCTACACCTTC.

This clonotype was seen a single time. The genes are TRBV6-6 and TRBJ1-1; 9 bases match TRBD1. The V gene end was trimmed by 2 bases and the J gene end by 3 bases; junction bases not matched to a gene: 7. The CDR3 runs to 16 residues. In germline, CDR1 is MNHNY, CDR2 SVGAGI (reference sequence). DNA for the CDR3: TGTGCCAGCAGTTACCCCCGGGACAGGGTGGACACTGAAGCTTTCTTT. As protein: CASSYPRDRVDTEAFF.

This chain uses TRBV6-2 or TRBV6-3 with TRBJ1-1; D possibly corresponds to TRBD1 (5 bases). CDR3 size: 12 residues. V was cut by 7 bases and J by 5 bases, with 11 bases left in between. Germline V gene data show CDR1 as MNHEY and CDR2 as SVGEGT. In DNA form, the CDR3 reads TGTGCCAGCAACATCCGGGGGACTGAAGCTTTCTTT. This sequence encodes CASNIRGTEAFF.

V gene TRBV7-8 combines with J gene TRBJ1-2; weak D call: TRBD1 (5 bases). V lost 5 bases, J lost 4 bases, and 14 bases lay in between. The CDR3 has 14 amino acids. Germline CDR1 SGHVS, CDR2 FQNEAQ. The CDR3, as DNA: TGTGCCAGCAGCGCCACAGACAGACCCTATGGCTACACCTTC. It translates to CASSATDRPYGYTF. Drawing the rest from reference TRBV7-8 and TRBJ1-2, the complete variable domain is GAGVSQSPRYKVAKRGQDVALRCDPISGHVSLFWYQQALGQGPEFLTYFQNEAQLDKSGLPSDRFFAERPEGSVSTLKIQRTQQEDSAVYLCASSATDRPYGYTFGSGTRLTVV.